Shown below are 27 T cell receptor beta chains from a single sample sequenced in a study of graft-versus-host responses after intestinal transplantation. Generated by immunoSEQ multiplex PCR, the TCRdb table keeps only in-frame clones and is missing some. The profile shows roughly 89,000 clones, 80% to 95% of them singletons. Their recognized antigens are unknown. The specimen was unstimulated CD4+ T cells sorted from spleen or lymph node cells, collected before intestinal transplant. Receptors originate from a human donor who received an intestinal transplant.

The chain is built from TRBV29-1 and TRBJ2-3, with 9 bases fitting TRBD1. With 6 bases clipped from V and 0 bases from J, the junction kept 4 bases outside the gene matches. The V gene's germline CDR1 is SQVTM and CDR2 ANQGSEA. The CDR3 runs to 14 residues. CDR3 bases: TGCAGCGTGGCGGACAGGGGAAGCACAGATACGCAGTATTTT. Translation: CSVADRGSTDTQYF.

The chain links TRBV7-9 to TRBJ1-2; 7 nucleotides match TRBD1. V was clipped by 3 bases and J by 4 bases; unmatched bases: 5. CDR3 length equals 14 residues. Germline CDR1 and CDR2: SEHNR and FQNEAQ (reference sequence). Here the CDR3 reads CASSLVQGSYGYTF. The CDR3 nucleotides are TGTGCCAGCAGCTTGGTACAGGGGAGCTATGGCTACACCTTC.

This chain links TRBV28 with TRBJ2-7; D call uncertain. The CDR3 is 14 amino acids. Germline CDR1 and CDR2: MDHEN and SYDVKM. V gave up 8 bases and J gave up 2 bases, with 16 bases separating them. The CDR3 nucleotides read TGTGCCAGCCAACAAGAGAGCGCGCCCTACGAGCAGTACTTC. This gives the protein CASQQESAPYEQYF.

The chain is built from TRBV6-1 and TRBJ1-2, with D unclear. The CDR3 runs 12 residues. Trimming took off 7 bases at V and 1 base at J, with 7 bases between the two ends. The germline gives CDR1 MNHNS, CDR2 SASEGT. The CDR3 spells CASNIGNYGYTF. The CDR3 DNA sequence: TGTGCCAGCAATATCGGTAACTATGGCTACACCTTC.

The chain uses TRBV9 and TRBJ2-6; D unresolved. From germline, CDR1 is SGDLS and CDR2 YYNGEE. The CDR3 extends over 13 amino acids. Deletions cut 7 bases from V and 1 base from J, with 6 bases between. CDR3 residues: CASASSGANVLTF. CDR3 nucleotide sequence: TGTGCCAGCGCGTCATCTGGGGCCAACGTCCTGACTTTC.

The chain combines TRBV6-6 with TRBJ1-2, with D uncertain. The CDR3 has 10 residues. Per the germline V gene, CDR1 is MNHNY and CDR2 is SVGAGI (reference sequence). Trimming stripped 7 bases from V and 8 bases from J, with 8 bases between. In DNA form, the CDR3 reads TGTGCCAGCACGGGTAGCGGCTACACCTTC. Protein product: CASTGSGYTF.

V is TRBV10-3 and J is TRBJ1-4, with a tentative D call TRBD1 (6 bases). The ends were cut back, 2 bases at V and 8 bases at J, with 12 bases in the middle. The CDR3 has 14 amino acids. The V gene's germline CDR1 is ENHRY and CDR2 SYGVKD. This CDR3 is CAISETGRGEKLFF. CDR3 sequence (DNA): TGTGCCATCAGTGAGACAGGGAGAGGAGAAAAACTGTTTTTT.

The rearrangement uses TRBV7-6 and TRBJ2-3, with 9 nucleotides matching TRBD2. CDR1 and CDR2 from the germline V gene are SGHVS and FNYEAQ. V was pared by 5 bases and J by 4 bases, with 10 bases of the junction left unmatched. The CDR3 length is 16 residues. The CDR3 bases are TGTGCCAGCAGCCCTAGACCGGGACTAGCAGCAGATACGCAGTATTTT. It codes for CASSPRPGLAADTQYF.

This chain uses TRBV7-8 with TRBJ2-7; TRBD2 aligns across 14 bases. The CDR3 consists of 19 residues. Germline V gives CDR1 SGHVS, CDR2 FQNEAQ. Germline trimming cut 6 bases from V and 0 bases from J; bases unmatched to any gene: 13. CDR3: CASSWGLTSGRASSYEQYF. CDR3 nucleotide sequence: TGTGCCAGCAGTTGGGGGTTGACTAGCGGGAGGGCCAGCTCCTACGAGCAGTACTTC.

The chain employs TRBV6-4 and TRBJ1-6, with 7 bases fitting TRBD1. CDR1 MRHNA and CDR2 SNTAGT come from the germline V gene. The CDR3 is 13 residues long. Germline trimming cut 4 bases from V and 7 bases from J; bases unmatched to any gene: 1. Written as DNA, the CDR3 is TGTGCCAGCAGTGCAGGGGGAAATTCACCCCTCCACTTT. It yields the protein CASSAGGNSPLHF.

This clone was detected once. V gene TRBV18 combines with J gene TRBJ1-3, with 7 bases identical to TRBD1. The CDR3 extends over 15 amino acids. Germline assignment: CDR1 KGHSH and CDR2 LQKENI. The trim removed 4 bases at V and 7 bases at J, leaving 10 bases unmatched. CDR3 residues: CASSHTTGTDNTIYF. In nucleotides, the CDR3 is TGTGCCAGCTCACACACGACCGGGACAGATAACACCATATATTTT.

The V gene is TRBV6-1, the J gene TRBJ2-1; possible D gene TRBD1, 5 bases. V lost 5 bases to trimming and J lost 8 bases, with 13 bases between them. CDR3 length: 13 amino acids. Per the germline V gene, CDR1 is MNHNS and CDR2 is SASEGT. The CDR3 DNA is TGTGCCAGCAGTCTCAGGGATTGGGATGAGCAGTTCTTC. Translated, it gives CASSLRDWDEQFF.

This chain joins TRBV7-2 and TRBJ1-1; 7 nucleotides line up with TRBD1. Germline trimming cut 0 bases from V and 0 bases from J; bases unmatched to any gene: 1. Per germline, CDR1 SGHTA and CDR2 FQGNSA. The CDR3 loop spans 15 amino acids. This CDR3 reads CASSLADRMNTEAFF. DNA of the CDR3: TGTGCCAGCAGCTTAGCGGACAGGATGAACACTGAAGCTTTCTTT.

The genes are TRBV5-4 and TRBJ2-3, with 13 bases identical to TRBD2. Trimming took 4 bases from V and 3 from J; bases not matched to a gene: 2. The CDR3 spans 15 residues. Germline V gene sequence: CDR1 SGHNT, CDR2 YYREEE (reference sequence). This CDR3 is CASSETSGRTDTQYF. In DNA form, the CDR3 reads TGTGCCAGCAGCGAGACTAGCGGGAGGACAGATACGCAGTATTTT. The full variable domain, its missing parts supplied by reference TRBV5-4 and TRBJ2-3, is ETGVTQSPTHLIKTRGQQVTLRCSSQSGHNTVSWYQQALGQGPQFIFQYYREEENGRGNFPPRFSGLQFPNYSSELNVNALELDDSALYLCASSETSGRTDTQYFGPGTRLTVL.

This clone has more than one count but fewer than ten. The rearrangement joins TRBV2 to TRBJ2-7; TRBD2 aligns across 8 bases. V shed 7 bases, J shed 7 bases, and the junction held 15 bases outside the gene matches. This CDR3 has 15 residues. In germline, CDR1 is SNHLY, CDR2 FYNNEI. CDR3 region: CASNWETGGAGEQYF. DNA for the CDR3: TGTGCCAGCAATTGGGAGACCGGGGGGGCGGGTGAGCAGTACTTC.

This rearrangement joins TRBV6-1 to TRBJ2-3; 7 bases line up with TRBD1. This CDR3 has 15 amino acids. Germline V lookup: CDR1 MNHNS, CDR2 SASEGT. Losses at the gene ends were 5 bases for V and 4 bases for J; bases not matched to a gene: 9. As DNA, the CDR3 is TGTGCCAGCAGTACCGACAGGGTAATCGCAGATACGCAGTATTTT. Amino acids: CASSTDRVIADTQYF.

CDR3 sequence (DNA): TGTGCCAGCAGCTCGGCCTTACTAGCGGGGGGGCTAGGGCAGTTCTTC. Translation: CASSSALLAGGLGQFF. The chain carries TRBV7-2 and TRBJ2-1, with 13 bases matching TRBD2. Trimming at V came to 4 bases and at J to 12 bases, leaving 12 bases not matched to a gene. CDR3 size: 16 residues. Germline lookup yields CDR1 SGHTA and CDR2 FQGNSA.

The genes are TRBV6-1 and TRBJ1-1; 7 nucleotides line up with TRBD1. CDR1 and CDR2 from the germline V gene are MNHNS and SASEGT. With V trimmed by 10 bases and J by 1 base, 3 bases remained unmatched. This CDR3 spans 12 amino acids. The CDR3 is CAIRQGNTEAFF. The DNA for the CDR3 is TGTGCCATCAGACAGGGGAACACTGAAGCTTTCTTT.

CDR3 nucleotides: TGTGCCAGCAGTTACTCGGGACTATACACCCCTGAAGCTTTCTTT. This gives the protein CASSYSGLYTPEAFF. V gene TRBV6-6 combines with J gene TRBJ1-1, with TRBD1 as a possible D gene (5 bases). This CDR3 comprises 15 residues. V was clipped by 0 bases and J by 6 bases, with 14 bases between them. The germline CDR1 and CDR2 sequences are MNHNY and SVGAGI (reference sequence).

The J gene is TRBJ2-7, the V gene TRBV5-5; 14 bases line up with TRBD2. The junction had 4 bases not matched to a gene; V was cut back by 7 bases and J by 1 base. The CDR3 totals 15 residues. In germline, CDR1 is SGHKS, CDR2 YYEKEE (reference sequence). The CDR3 protein is CASGGLAGESYEQYF. CDR3 DNA: TGTGCCAGCGGGGGACTAGCGGGAGAATCCTACGAGCAGTACTTC.

J is TRBJ2-5 and V is TRBV20-1; no reliable D call. This CDR3 region has 10 residues. Trimming cost V 3 bases and J 6 bases, with 5 bases left between them. Germline CDR1 and CDR2: DFQATT and SNEGSKA (reference sequence). The CDR3 DNA reads as TGCAGTGCTAGTAGTCAGACCCAGTACTTC. Protein sequence: CSASSQTQYF.

The gene calls are TRBV6-5 and TRBJ1-6, with D perhaps TRBD1 (5 bases). The germline V gene has CDR1 MNHEY and CDR2 SVGAGI. This CDR3 region has 15 residues. V lost 2 bases and J lost 9, with 14 bases in between. DNA for the CDR3: TGTGCCAGCAGTTACGGGGGGGGATTGGGTTCACCCCTCCACTTT. Its translation: CASSYGGGLGSPLHF.

The V and J genes are TRBV27 and TRBJ2-3, with D perhaps TRBD1 (5 bases). Trimming pared 3 bases from V and 8 bases from J, leaving 6 bases between. Germline V gives CDR1 MNHEY, CDR2 SMNVEV (reference sequence). The CDR3 sequence is 11 residues long. For the CDR3, the DNA is TGTGCCAGCAGTTTTAGGGGTACGCAGTATTTT. Its translation is CASSFRGTQYF.

This CDR3 reads CASRISGETQYF. In DNA form, the CDR3 reads TGTGCCAGCAGAATCAGCGGAGAGACCCAGTACTTC. V is TRBV9 and J is TRBJ2-5; D may be TRBD2 (5 bases). Germline loops: CDR1 SGDLS, CDR2 YYNGEE. V was cut by 5 bases and J by 4 bases, with 9 bases left in between. CDR3 length: 12 amino acids.

The rearrangement joins TRBV10-1 to TRBJ2-7; D possibly corresponds to TRBD2 (6 bases). Per the germline V gene, CDR1 is WNHNN and CDR2 is SYGVQD (reference sequence). The CDR3 is made up of 14 amino acids. Trimming removed 0 bases at V and 3 bases at J, with 9 bases between. The CDR3 coding sequence is TGCGCCAGCAGTGAGTCGAGCGGGCACTACGAGCAGTACTTC. As protein: CASSESSGHYEQYF.

The chain uses TRBV19 and TRBJ1-1; D ambiguous. CDR1 is LNHDA and CDR2 is SQIVND in the germline V gene (reference sequence). The V gene lost 1 base and the J gene lost 4 bases, with 4 bases spanning the gap. The CDR3 is made up of 12 amino acids. CDR3 sequence: CASSIGSTEAFF. In DNA form, the CDR3 reads TGTGCCAGTAGTATAGGTAGCACTGAAGCTTTCTTT.

The J gene is TRBJ2-7, the V gene TRBV10-3, with 10 nucleotides matching TRBD1. V trimming: 4 bases; J trimming: 7 bases; junction bases outside the gene matches: 13. This CDR3 is 16 amino acids long. CDR1 is ENHRY and CDR2 is SYGVKD in the germline V gene. The CDR3 nucleotides read TGTGCCATCAGTGGAGGGCAGGGACAGGGGTTGGGGGAGCAGTACTTC. This translates into CAISGGQGQGLGEQYF.